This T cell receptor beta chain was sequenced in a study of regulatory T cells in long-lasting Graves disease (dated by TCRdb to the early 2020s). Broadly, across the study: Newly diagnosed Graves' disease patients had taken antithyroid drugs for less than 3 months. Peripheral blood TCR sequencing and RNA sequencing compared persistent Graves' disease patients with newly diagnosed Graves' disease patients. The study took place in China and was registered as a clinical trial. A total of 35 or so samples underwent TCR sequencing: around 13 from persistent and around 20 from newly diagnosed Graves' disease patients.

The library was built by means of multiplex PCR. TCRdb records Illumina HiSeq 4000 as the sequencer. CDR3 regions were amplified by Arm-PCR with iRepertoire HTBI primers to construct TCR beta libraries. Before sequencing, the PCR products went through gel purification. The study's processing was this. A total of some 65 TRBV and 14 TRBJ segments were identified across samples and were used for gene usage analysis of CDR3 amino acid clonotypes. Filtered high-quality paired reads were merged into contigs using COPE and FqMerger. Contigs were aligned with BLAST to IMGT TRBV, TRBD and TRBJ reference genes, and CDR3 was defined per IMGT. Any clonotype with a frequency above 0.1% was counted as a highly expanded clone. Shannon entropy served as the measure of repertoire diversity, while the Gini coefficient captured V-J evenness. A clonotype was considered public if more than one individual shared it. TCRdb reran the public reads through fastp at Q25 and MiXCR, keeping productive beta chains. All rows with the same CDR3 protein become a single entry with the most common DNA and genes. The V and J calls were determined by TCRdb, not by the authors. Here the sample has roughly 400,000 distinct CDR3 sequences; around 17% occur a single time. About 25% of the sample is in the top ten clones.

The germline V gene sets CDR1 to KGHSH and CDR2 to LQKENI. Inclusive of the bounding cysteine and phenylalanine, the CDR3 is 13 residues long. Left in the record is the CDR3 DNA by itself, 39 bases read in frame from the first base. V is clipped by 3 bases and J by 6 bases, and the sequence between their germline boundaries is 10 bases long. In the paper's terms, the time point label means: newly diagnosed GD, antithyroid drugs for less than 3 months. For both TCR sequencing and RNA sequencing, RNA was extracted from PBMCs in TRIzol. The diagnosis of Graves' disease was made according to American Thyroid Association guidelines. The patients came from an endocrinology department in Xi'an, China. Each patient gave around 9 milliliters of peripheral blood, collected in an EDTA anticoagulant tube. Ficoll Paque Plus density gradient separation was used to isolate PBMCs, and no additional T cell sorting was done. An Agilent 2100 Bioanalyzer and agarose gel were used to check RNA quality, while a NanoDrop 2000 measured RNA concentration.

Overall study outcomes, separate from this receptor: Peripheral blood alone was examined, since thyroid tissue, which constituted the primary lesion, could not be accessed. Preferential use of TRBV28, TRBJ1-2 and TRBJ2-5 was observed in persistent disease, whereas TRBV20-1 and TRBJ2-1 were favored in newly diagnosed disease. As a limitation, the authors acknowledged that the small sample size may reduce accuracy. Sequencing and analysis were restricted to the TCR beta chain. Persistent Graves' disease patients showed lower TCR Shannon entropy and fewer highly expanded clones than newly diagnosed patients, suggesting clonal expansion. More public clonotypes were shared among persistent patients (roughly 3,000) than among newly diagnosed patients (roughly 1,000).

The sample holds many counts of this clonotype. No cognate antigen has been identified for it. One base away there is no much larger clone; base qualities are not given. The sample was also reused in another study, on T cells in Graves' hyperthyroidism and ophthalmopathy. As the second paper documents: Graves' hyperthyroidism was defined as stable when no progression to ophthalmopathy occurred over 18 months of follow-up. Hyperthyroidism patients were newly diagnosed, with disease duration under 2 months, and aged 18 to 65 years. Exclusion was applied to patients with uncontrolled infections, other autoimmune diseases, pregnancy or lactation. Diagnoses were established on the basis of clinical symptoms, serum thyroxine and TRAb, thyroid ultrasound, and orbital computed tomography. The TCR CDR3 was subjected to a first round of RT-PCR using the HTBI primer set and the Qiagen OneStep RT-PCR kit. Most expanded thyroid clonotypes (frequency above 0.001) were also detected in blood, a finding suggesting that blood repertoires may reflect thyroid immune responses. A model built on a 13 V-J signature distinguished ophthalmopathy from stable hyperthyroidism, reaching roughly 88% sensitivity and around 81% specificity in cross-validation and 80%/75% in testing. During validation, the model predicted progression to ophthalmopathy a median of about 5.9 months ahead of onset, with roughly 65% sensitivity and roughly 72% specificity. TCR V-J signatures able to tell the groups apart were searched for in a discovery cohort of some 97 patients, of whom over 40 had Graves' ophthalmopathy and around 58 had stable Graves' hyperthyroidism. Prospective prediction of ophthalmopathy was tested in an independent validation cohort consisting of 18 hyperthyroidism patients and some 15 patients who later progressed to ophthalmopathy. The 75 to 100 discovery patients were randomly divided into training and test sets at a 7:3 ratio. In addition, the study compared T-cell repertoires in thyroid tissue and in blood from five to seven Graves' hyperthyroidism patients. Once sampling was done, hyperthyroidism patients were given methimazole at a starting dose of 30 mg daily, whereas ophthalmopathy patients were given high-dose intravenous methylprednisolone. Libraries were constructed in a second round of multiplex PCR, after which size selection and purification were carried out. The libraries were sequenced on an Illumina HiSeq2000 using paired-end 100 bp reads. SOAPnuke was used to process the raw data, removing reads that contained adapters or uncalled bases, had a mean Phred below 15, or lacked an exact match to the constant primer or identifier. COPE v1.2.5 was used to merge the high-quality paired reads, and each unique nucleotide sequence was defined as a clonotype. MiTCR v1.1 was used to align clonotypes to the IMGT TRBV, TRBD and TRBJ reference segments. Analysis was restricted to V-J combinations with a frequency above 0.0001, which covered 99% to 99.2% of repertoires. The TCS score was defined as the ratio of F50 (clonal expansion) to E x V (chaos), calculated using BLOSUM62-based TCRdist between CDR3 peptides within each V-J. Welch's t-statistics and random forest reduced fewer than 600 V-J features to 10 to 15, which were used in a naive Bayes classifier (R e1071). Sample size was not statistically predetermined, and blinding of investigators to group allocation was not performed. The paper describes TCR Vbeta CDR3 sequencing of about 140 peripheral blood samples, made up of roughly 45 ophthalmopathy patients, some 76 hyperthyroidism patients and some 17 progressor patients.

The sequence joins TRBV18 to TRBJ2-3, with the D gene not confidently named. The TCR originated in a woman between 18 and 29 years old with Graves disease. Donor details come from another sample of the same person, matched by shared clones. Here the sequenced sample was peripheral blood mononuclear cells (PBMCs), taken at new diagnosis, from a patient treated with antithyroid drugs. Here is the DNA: TGTGCCAGCTCACCGCCGAGTTGGGATACGCAGTATTTT. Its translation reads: CASSPPSWDTQYF.